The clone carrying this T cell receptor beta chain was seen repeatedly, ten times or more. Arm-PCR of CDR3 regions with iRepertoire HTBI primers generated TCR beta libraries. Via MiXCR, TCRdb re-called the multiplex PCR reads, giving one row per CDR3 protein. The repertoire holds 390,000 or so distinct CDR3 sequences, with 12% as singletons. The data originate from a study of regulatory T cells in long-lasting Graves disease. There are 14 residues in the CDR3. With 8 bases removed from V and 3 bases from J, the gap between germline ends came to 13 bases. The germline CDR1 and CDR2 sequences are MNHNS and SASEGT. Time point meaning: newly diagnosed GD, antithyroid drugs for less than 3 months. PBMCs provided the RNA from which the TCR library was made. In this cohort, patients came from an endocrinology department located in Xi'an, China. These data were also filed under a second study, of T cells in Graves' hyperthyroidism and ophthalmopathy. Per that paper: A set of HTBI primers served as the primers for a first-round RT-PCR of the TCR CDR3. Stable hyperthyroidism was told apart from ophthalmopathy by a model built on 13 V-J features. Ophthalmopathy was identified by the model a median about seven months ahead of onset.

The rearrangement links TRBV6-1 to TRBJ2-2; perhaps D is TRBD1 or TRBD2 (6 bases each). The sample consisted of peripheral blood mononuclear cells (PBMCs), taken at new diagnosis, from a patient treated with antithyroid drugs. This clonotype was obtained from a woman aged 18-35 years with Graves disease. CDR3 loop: CASLEGVYTGELFF. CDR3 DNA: TGTGCCAGCCTGGAGGGGGTGTACACCGGGGAGCTGTTTTTT.